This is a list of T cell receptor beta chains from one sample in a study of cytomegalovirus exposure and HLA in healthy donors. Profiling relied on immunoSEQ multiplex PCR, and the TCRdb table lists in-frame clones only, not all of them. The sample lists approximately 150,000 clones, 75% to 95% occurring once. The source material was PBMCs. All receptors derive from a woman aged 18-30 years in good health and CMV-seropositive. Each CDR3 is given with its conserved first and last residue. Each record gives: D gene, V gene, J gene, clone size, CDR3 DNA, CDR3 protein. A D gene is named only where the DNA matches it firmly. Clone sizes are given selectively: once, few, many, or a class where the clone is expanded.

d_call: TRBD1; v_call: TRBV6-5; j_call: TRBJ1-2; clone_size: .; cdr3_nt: TGTGCCAGCAGTTACCCCGATCCGACAGGGATCGATGGCTACACCTTC; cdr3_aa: CASSYPDPTGIDGYTF
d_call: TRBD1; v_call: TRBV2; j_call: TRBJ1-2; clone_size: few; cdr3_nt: TGTGCCAGCAGCGGGACAGGGTGTACCTTC; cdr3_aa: CASSGTGCTF
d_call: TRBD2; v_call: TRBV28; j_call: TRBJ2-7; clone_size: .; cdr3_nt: TGTGCCAGCAGTTCCGGACTAGCGGGAGGGTACGAGCAGTACTTC; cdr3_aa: CASSSGLAGGYEQYF
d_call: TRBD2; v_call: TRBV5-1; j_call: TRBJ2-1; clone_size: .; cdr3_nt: TGCGCCAGCAGCTCCCGGACTAGCGGGGGGCCCTCCGACAATGAGCAGTTCTTC; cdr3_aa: CASSSRTSGGPSDNEQFF
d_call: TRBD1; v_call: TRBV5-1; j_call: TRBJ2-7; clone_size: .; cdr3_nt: TGCGCCAGCAGGAGGGACAGCCCCTACGAGCAGTACTTC; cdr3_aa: CASRRDSPYEQYF
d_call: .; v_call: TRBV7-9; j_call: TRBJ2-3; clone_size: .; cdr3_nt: TGTGCCAGCAGCCGAGGCCCGGATACGCAGTATTTT; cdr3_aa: CASSRGPDTQYF
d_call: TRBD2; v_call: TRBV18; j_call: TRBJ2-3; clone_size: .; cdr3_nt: TGTGCCAGCTCCCCGAGGGGTCTGACTAGCTGGAATACGCAGTATTTT; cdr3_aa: CASSPRGLTSWNTQYF
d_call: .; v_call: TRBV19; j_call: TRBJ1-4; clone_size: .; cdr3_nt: TGTGCCAGTAGTACAAAACTAATTGCAACTAATGAAAAACTGTTTTTT; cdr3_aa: CASSTKLIATNEKLFF
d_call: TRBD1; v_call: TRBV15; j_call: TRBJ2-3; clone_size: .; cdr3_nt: TGTGCCACCAGCAGAGATGGGACAGGGGGCACAGATACGCAGTATTTT; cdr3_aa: CATSRDGTGGTDTQYF
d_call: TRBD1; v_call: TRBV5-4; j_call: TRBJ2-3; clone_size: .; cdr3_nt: TGTGCCAGCAGCGCCGGGACAGACCTTATTAGCACAGATACGCAGTATTTT; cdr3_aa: CASSAGTDLISTDTQYF
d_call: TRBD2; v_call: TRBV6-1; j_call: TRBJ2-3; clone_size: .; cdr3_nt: TGTGCCAGCAGTGAGGGTAGCGGGAGCACAGATACGCAGTATTTT; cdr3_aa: CASSEGSGSTDTQYF
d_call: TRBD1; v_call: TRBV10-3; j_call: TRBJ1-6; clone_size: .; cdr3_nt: TGTGCCACCGCAAACACAGGGGCATACTATAATTCACCCCTCCACTTT; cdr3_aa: CATANTGAYYNSPLHF
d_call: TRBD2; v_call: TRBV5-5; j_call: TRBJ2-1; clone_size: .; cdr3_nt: TGTGCCAGCACCGGGACTAGCGGGAGGCCGTCCTACAATGAGCAGTTCTTC; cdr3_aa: CASTGTSGRPSYNEQFF
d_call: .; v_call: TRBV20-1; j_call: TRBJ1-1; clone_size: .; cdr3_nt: TGCAGTGCTAGACAAAACACTGAAGCTTTCTTT; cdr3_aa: CSARQNTEAFF
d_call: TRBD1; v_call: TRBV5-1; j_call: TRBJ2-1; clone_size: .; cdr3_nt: TGCGCCAGCAGCTCTCCGGGACAGGGTTACAATGAGCAGTTCTTC; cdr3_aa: CASSSPGQGYNEQFF
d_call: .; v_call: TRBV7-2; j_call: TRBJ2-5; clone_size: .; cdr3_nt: TGTGCCAGCAGCTTCTCAGGCAGGGTGTCCCTTCAAGAGACCCAGTACTTC; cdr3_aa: CASSFSGRVSLQETQYF
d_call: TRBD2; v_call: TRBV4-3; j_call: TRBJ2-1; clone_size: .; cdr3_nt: TGCGCCAGCAGCCAAGTCCGGACTAGCGGGAGGGCCTATGAGCAGTTCTTC; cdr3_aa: CASSQVRTSGRAYEQFF
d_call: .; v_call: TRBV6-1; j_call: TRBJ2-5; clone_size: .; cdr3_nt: TGTGCCAGCAGTGAAGAGCGTGGGGGCTGGGAGACCCAGTACTTC; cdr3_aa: CASSEERGGWETQYF
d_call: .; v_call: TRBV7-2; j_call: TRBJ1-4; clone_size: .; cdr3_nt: TGTGCCAGCAGCCGGAGCGGGGCTACCGATAATGAAAAACTGTTTTTT; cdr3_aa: CASSRSGATDNEKLFF
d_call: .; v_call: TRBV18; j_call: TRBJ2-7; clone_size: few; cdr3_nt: TGTGCCAGCTCACAACAGGGATACTACGAGCAGTACTTC; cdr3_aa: CASSQQGYYEQYF
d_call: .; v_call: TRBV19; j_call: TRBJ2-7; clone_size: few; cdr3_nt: TGTGCCAGTTCCACTTCCCCCCGTACCCAGCAGTACTTC; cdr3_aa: CASSTSPRTQQYF
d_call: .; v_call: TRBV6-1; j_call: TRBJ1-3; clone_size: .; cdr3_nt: TGTGCCAGCAGTGTTACGGGGGGACCTGGAAACACCATATATTTT; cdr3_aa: CASSVTGGPGNTIYF
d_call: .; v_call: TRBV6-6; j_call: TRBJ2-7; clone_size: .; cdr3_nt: TGTGCCAGCAGTTACCGGTTAGCGGATAGGAACGAGCAGTACTTC; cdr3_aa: CASSYRLADRNEQYF
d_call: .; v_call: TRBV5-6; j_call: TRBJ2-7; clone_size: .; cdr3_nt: TGTGCCAGCAGCCAGGTCGGGAGTGCAAACTACGAGCAGTACTTC; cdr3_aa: CASSQVGSANYEQYF
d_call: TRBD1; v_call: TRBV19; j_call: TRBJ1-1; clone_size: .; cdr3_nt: TGTGCCAGTAGTACCCACAGGGGGGAGACGACTGAAGCTTTCTTT; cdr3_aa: CASSTHRGETTEAFF
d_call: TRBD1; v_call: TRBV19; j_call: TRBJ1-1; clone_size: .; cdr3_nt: TGTGCCAGTAGTTTAAAGACAGGGCCTCCTGTAACTGAAGCTTTCTTT; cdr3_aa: CASSLKTGPPVTEAFF
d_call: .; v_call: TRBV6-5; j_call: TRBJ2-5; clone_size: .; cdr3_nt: TGTGCCAGCAGTTACGGGGGGGCTCAAGAGACCCAGTACTTC; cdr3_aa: CASSYGGAQETQYF
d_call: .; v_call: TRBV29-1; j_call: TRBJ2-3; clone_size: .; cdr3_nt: TGCAGCGTTGCCTATCAGCGGGCAGGGGGGTATTATAACTATAGCACAGATACGCAGTATTTT; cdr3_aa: CSVAYQRAGGYYNYSTDTQYF
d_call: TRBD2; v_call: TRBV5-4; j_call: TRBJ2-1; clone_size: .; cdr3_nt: TGTGCCAGCAGTCTAGCGGGGGGGCTTATTGATGAGCAGTTCTTC; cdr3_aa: CASSLAGGLIDEQFF
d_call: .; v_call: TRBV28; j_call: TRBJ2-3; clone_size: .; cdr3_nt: TGTGCCACCTATACAGCTTATAGCACAGATACGCAGTATTTT; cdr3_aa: CATYTAYSTDTQYF
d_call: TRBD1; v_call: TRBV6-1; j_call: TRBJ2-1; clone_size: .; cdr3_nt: TGTGCCAGCAGTGCGGGACAGGGGGCTCGCAATGAGCAGTTCTTC; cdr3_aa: CASSAGQGARNEQFF
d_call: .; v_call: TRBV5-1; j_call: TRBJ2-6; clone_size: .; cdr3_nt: TGCGCCAGCAGCTTAGGGGGCTCTGGGGCCAACGTCCTGACTTTC; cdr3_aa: CASSLGGSGANVLTF
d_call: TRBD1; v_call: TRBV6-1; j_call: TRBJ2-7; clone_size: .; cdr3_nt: TGTGCCAGCAGTGACGGGACAGCTAAGGATGCCTACGAGCAGTACTTC; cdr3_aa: CASSDGTAKDAYEQYF
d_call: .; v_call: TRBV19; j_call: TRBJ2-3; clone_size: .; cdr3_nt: TGTGCCACCACTCGGAGAGGGAGCACAGATACGCAGTATTTT; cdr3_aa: CATTRRGSTDTQYF
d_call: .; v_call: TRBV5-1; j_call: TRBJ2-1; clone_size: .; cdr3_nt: TGCGCCAGCAGCTTGGAACAGAAGAAACCCTACAATGAGCAGTTCTTC; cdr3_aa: CASSLEQKKPYNEQFF
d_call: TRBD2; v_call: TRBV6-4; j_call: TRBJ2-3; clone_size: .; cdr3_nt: TGTGCCAGCAGTGAGGCTAGCGGGGGGCCAGATACGCAGTATTTT; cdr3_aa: CASSEASGGPDTQYF
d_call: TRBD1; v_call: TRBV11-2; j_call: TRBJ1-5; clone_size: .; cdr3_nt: TGTGCCAGCAACCCACCCCACAGGGGTAGCAATCAGCCCCAGCATTTT; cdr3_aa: CASNPPHRGSNQPQHF
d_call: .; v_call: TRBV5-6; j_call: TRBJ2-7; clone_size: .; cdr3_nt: TGTGCCAGCAGCGACCTGCGGACAGCTACCTACGAGCAGTACTTC; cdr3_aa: CASSDLRTATYEQYF
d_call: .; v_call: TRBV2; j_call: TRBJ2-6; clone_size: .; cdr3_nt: TGTGCCAGCAGCGAAACCCCCTACTCTGGGGCCAACGTCCTGACTTTC; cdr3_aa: CASSETPYSGANVLTF
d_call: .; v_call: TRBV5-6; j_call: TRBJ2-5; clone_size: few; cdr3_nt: TGTGCCAGCAGCTCCTACCGACTGAGCACCCAAGAGACCCAGTACTTC; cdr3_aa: CASSSYRLSTQETQYF
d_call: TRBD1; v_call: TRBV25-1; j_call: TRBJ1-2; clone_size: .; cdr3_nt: TGTGCCAGCAGTGAATATGAGGGGACAGGGGTTGGTGGCTACACCTTC; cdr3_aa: CASSEYEGTGVGGYTF
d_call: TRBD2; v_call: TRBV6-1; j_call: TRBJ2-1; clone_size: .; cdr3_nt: TGTGCCAGCAGTGAGCAAACTAGCGGGGAGGCCTACAATGAGCAGTTCTTC; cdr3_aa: CASSEQTSGEAYNEQFF
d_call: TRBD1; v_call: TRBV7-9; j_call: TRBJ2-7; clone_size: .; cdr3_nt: TGTGCCAGCACCCAGGGACAGGGGTCCTACGAGCAGTACTTC; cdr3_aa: CASTQGQGSYEQYF
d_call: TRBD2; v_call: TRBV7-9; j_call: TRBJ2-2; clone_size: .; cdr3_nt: TGTGCCAGCATCCCCCCAAGCGGGGGGACCACCGGGGAGCTGTTTTTT; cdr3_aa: CASIPPSGGTTGELFF
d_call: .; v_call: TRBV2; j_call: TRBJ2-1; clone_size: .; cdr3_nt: TGTGCCAGCAACAATCCTGACAATGAGCAGTTCTTC; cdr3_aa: CASNNPDNEQFF
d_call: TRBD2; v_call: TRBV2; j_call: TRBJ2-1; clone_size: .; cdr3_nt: TGTGCCAGCACTGAAGGGAGGGGACCCTCCTACAATGAGCAGTTCTTC; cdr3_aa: CASTEGRGPSYNEQFF
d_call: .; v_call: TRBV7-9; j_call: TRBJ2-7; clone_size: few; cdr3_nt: TGTGCCAGCAGCCCCGTGGCCGACGAGCAGTACTTC; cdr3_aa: CASSPVADEQYF
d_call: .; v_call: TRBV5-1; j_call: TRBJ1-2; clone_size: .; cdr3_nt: TGCGCCAGCAGCTCCAGGGTCGGCTATGGCTACACCTTC; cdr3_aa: CASSSRVGYGYTF
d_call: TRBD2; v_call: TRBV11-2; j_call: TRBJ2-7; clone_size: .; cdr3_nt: TGTGCCAGCAGCTTTGGGGAGGGCTACGAGCAGTACTTC; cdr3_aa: CASSFGEGYEQYF
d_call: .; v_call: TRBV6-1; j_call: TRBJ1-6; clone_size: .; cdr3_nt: TGTGCCAGCGTACGGACGCCCGGGGGTTCACCCCTCCACTTT; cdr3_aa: CASVRTPGGSPLHF
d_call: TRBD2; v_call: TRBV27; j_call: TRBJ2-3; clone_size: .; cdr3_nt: TGTGCCAGCTCTTCCGGGGGGGCCGGCACAGATACGCAGTATTTT; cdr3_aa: CASSSGGAGTDTQYF
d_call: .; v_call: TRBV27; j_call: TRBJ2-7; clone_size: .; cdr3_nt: TGTGCCAGCAGTCCCCAGCGGTCCTACGAGCAGTACTTC; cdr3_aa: CASSPQRSYEQYF